These T cell receptor beta chains were read from a single sample in a study of blood T cells in healthy people across ages. TCRdb re-called the 5' RACE reads with MiXCR, one entry per CDR3 protein. The sample includes 1.5 million to 2 million distinct CDR3 sequences, roughly 49% of them seen just once. The source material was blood. Receptors originate from a woman aged 40 to 50 in good health. Both conserved end residues are part of each CDR3. Fields, in order: clone size, D gene, J gene, V gene, CDR3 protein, CDR3 DNA. D genes are given only for firm matches. Part of the rows lack a size; the others show once, few, many or a class for expanded clones.

size: .; D: .; J: TRBJ1-5; V: TRBV28; CDR3: CAGSWGFSNQPQHF; DNA: TGTGCCGGCAGCTGGGGCTTTAGCAATCAGCCCCAGCATTTT
size: .; D: TRBD1; J: TRBJ2-1; V: TRBV12-3/TRBV12-4; CDR3: CASNQGTGNEQFF; DNA: TGTGCCAGCAACCAGGGGACAGGGAATGAGCAGTTCTTC
size: .; D: .; J: TRBJ1-2; V: TRBV6-5; CDR3: CASLGEGYGYTF; DNA: TGTGCCAGCCTAGGGGAGGGCTATGGCTACACCTTC
size: .; D: .; J: TRBJ2-3; V: TRBV20-1; CDR3: CSAREGSSMDTQYF; DNA: TGCAGTGCTAGAGAGGGGTCCAGCATGGATACGCAGTATTTT
size: .; D: TRBD1; J: TRBJ2-1; V: TRBV9; CDR3: CASSVSSTGGSYEQFF; DNA: TGTGCCAGCAGCGTATCTTCGACAGGGGGCTCCTACGAGCAGTTCTTC
size: .; D: TRBD2; J: TRBJ2-5; V: TRBV11-2; CDR3: CASSLLWTSGGLAQETQYF; DNA: TGTGCCAGCAGCCTACTATGGACTAGCGGGGGGCTTGCCCAAGAGACCCAGTACTTC
size: few; D: .; J: TRBJ2-1; V: TRBV6-6; CDR3: CATQDRDNEQFF; DNA: TGTGCCACTCAGGACCGGGACAATGAGCAGTTCTTC
size: few; D: TRBD1; J: TRBJ2-3; V: TRBV4-1; CDR3: CASSQAPTGGSGDTQYF; DNA: TGCGCCAGCAGCCAGGCGCCAACAGGGGGCAGTGGAGATACGCAGTATTTT
size: .; D: TRBD1; J: TRBJ2-7; V: TRBV7-2; CDR3: CASSPLTGPANEQYF; DNA: TGTGCCAGCAGCCCTTTGACAGGGCCTGCGAACGAGCAGTACTTC
size: .; D: TRBD1; J: TRBJ1-2; V: TRBV28; CDR3: CASSPGTAVGDYGYTF; DNA: TGTGCCAGCAGTCCTGGGACAGCCGTTGGCGACTATGGTTACACCTTC
size: few; D: TRBD1; J: TRBJ2-2; V: TRBV4-3; CDR3: CASSQDRGDRTGELFF; DNA: TGCGCCAGCAGCCAGGACAGGGGCGATCGCACCGGGGAGCTGTTTTTT
size: once; D: TRBD1; J: TRBJ1-5; V: TRBV7-9; CDR3: CAGSRQGFNQPQHF; DNA: TGTGCCGGCAGCAGACAGGGCTTTAATCAGCCCCAGCATTTT
size: .; D: .; J: TRBJ1-2; V: TRBV18; CDR3: CASSPLPSALNYGYTF; DNA: TGTGCCAGCTCACCACTCCCGTCGGCACTCAACTATGGCTACACCTTC
size: .; D: TRBD1; J: TRBJ1-2; V: TRBV4-1; CDR3: CASSQGGTGSVYGYTF; DNA: TGCGCCAGCAGCCAAGGTGGGACAGGCTCCGTATATGGCTACACCTTC
size: few; D: .; J: TRBJ2-1; V: TRBV18; CDR3: CASSPEDSYNEQFF; DNA: TGTGCCAGCAGCCCAGAGGACAGCTACAATGAGCAGTTCTTC
size: .; D: .; J: TRBJ1-3; V: TRBV7-8; CDR3: CASSPVLRGNTIYF; DNA: TGTGCCAGCAGCCCCGTTCTTAGGGGAAACACCATATATTTT